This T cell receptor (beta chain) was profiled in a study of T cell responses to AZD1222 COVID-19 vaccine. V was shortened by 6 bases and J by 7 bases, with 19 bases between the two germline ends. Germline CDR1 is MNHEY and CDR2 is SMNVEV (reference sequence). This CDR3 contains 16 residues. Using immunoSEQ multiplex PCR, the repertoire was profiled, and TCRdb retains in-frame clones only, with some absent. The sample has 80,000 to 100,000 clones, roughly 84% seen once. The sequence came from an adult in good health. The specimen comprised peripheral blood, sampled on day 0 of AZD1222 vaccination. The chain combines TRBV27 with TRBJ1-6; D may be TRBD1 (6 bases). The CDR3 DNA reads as TGTGCCAGCAGGCAGTCGACGGGGGCTGGGAATTCACCCCTCCACTTT. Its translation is CASRQSTGAGNSPLHF.